This T cell receptor beta chain was obtained from a study of CD8 T cells in Susac syndrome. About 0.5 to 1 ug RNA was reverse transcribed with random hexamers. TCRdb recomputed calls from the immunoSEQ multiplex PCR reads with MiXCR, one row per CDR3 protein. The sample contains hundreds of thousands of distinct CDR3 sequences, 95% of which appear only once. Germline V gives CDR1 LGHDT, CDR2 YNNKEL (reference sequence). The CDR3 contains 14 residues. The V gene end was trimmed by 3 bases and the J gene end by 4 bases; junction bases not matched to a gene: 4. What was sequenced was CD4+ T cells from PBMCs. The chain carries TRBV3-1 and TRBJ1-2, with 8 bases fitting TRBD1. The source of this sequence is a human donor with multiple sclerosis. DNA for the CDR3: TGTGCCAGCAGCCAGACAGGGGACCTCTATGGCTACACCTTC. Translation gives CASSQTGDLYGYTF.